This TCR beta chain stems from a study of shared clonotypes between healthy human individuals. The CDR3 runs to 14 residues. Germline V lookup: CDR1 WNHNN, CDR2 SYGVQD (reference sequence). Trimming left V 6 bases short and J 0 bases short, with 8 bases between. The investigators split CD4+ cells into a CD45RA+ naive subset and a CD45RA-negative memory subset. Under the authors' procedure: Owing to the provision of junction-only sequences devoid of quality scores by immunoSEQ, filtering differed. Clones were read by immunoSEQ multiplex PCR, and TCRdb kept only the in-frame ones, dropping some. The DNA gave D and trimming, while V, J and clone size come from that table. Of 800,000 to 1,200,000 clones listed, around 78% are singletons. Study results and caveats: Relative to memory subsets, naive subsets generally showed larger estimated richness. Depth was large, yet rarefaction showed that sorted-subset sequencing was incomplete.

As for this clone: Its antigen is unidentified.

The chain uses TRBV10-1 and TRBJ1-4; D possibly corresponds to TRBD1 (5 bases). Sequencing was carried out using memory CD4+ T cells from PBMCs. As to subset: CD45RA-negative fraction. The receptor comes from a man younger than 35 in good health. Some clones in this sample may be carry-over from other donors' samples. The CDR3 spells CASSPGSTNEKLFF. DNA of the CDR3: TGCGCCAGCAGCCCAGGGTCAACTAATGAAAAACTGTTTTTT.